Described below is a single T cell receptor beta chain sequence and its context. Its specificity is not known. This sample was taken from a study of identical twins. The study's findings and limits: Models predicted less out-of-frame TCR alpha sharing in monozygotic twins than was found. Within twin pairs, the out-of-frame alpha sequences they shared showed excess low generation probability.

A universal primer site came from template switching; cDNA carried unique molecular identifiers. TCRdb itself ran the 5' RACE reads through MiXCR, one entry per CDR3 protein. Of approximately 1.8 million distinct CDR3 sequences in the sample, around a third were seen once. The V gene lost 0 bases and the J gene lost 6 bases, with 9 bases spanning the gap. CDR1 and CDR2 from the germline V gene are SEHNR and FQNEAQ (reference sequence). The CDR3 covers 14 residues. The chain couples TRBV7-9 to TRBJ2-4, with D possibly being TRBD2 (6 bases). The sequencing input was cord blood. This TCR was sampled from a newborn girl in good health. As DNA, the CDR3 is TGTGCCAGCAGCTTAGCGGCGGGGTCAAACATTCAGTACTTC. Translated, it gives CASSLAAGSNIQYF.